This T cell receptor (beta chain) was profiled in a study of vaccination and CD4 T cells after COVID-19. Study-level information: Six males and four females, two Hispanic, made up the convalescents.

Germline V gene data show CDR1 as LNHDA and CDR2 as SQIVND (reference sequence). With 6 bases clipped from V and 7 bases from J, the junction kept 16 bases outside the gene matches. The CDR3 sequence is 17 residues long. Concerning this clonotype: The antigen is unknown.

The treatment is: 10-day PBMC culture with coronavirus spike peptide pools or control peptides (ViraFEST assay). Positive PCR tests came between March and December 2020, ahead of the US Alpha, Beta and Delta variants. The Oncomine TCR Beta short-read assay was applied to DNA of cultured CD4+ T cells. TCRdb reprocessed the PCR reads with MiXCR, giving one entry per CDR3 protein. The sample has about 15,000 distinct CDR3 sequences; roughly 70% are singletons. The clonotype comes from a human donor who had recovered from COVID-19. V is TRBV19 and J is TRBJ1-5; TRBD1 matches at 9 bases. Material for sequencing was CD4+ T cells from blood, cultured in vitro. CDR3 coding DNA: TGTGCCAGTAGCGCGGGACAGGGTTCGTTGGGAAAACAGCCCCAGCATTTT. It yields the protein CASSAGQGSLGKQPQHF.